This T cell receptor beta chain derives from a study of shared clonotypes between healthy human individuals. The overall study: Contributing individuals were a couple of females and a few males aged 18 to 49.

The ends were cut back, 2 bases at V and 3 bases at J, with 16 bases in the middle. This CDR3 spans 16 amino acids. The germline gives CDR1 SEHNR, CDR2 FQNEAQ (reference sequence). Into CD45RA+ naive and CD45RA-negative memory subsets, the CD4+ cells were split. Data came from immunoSEQ multiplex PCR; TCRdb stores just in-frame clones and leaves some out. Of 2 million or so clones listed, 90% to 95% are singletons. Sample: naive CD4+ T cells sorted from blood. Subset defined: CD45RA+ positively selected. The clonotype originates from a man between 18 and 29 years old in good health. The chain combines TRBV7-9 with TRBJ1-1; perhaps TRBD1 as D (5 bases). This CDR3 is CASSLYPTGRDTEAFF. Here the CDR3 DNA reads TGTGCCAGCAGCTTATATCCCACGGGGCGGGACACTGAAGCTTTCTTT.